These 23 T cell receptor beta chains originate from one sample sequenced in a study of blood T cell repertoires in COVID-19. Method: immunoSEQ multiplex PCR; TCRdb's copy keeps in-frame clones and lacks some. The table records tens of thousands of clones, about 84% of them present only once. Sequencing was done on a sample of peripheral blood. The receptors were gathered from a man in his sixties with acute or convalescent COVID-19.

The chain employs TRBV24-1 and TRBJ1-2; tentatively, D is TRBD1 (5 bases). The CDR3 covers 16 residues. The germline gives CDR1 KGHDR, CDR2 SFDVKD. Trimming shortened V by 4 bases and J by 4 bases, and 18 bases separated the two germline ends. The CDR3 region has the DNA TGTGCCACCAGTGACACCCAGCTTGGGGGAGGCTATGGCTACACCTTC. It encodes CATSDTQLGGGYGYTF.

This clone has only a few counts. The CDR3 sequence: CASSDSNTPNQPQHF. In DNA, the CDR3 is TGTGCCAGCAGTGACTCGAATACACCTAATCAGCCCCAGCATTTT. V gene TRBV6-4 combines with J gene TRBJ1-5; D is uncertain. V shed 0 bases and J shed 4 bases, with 10 bases lying between them. This CDR3 has 15 amino acids. The germline V gene encodes CDR1 MRHNA and CDR2 SNTAGT.

The V and J genes are TRBV27 and TRBJ1-2; D is possibly TRBD1 (6 bases). CDR1 MNHEY and CDR2 SMNVEV come from the germline V gene (reference sequence). The V end lost 6 bases, the J end lost 2 bases, and 16 bases lay between the germline ends. CDR3 length equals 15 residues. CDR3 sequence reads: CASRQAGQINYGYTF. In DNA form, the CDR3 reads TGTGCCAGCAGGCAAGCAGGACAGATAAACTATGGCTACACCTTC.

The chain recombines TRBV6-5 with TRBJ1-5, with 8 bases fitting TRBD1. The CDR3 has 13 residues. The germline V gene has CDR1 MNHEY and CDR2 SVGAGI. Unmatched junction bases numbered 5, after V lost 6 bases and J lost 7 bases. CDR3 amino acids: CASSRGLEQPQHF. CDR3 sequence (DNA): TGTGCCAGCAGCAGGGGGCTGGAGCAGCCCCAGCATTTT.

The chain has TRBV11-3 and TRBJ2-2; D might be TRBD2 (7 bases). V shed 4 bases and J shed 2 bases, with 14 bases lying between them. From germline, CDR1 is SGHNT and CDR2 YENEEA. The CDR3 runs to 16 residues. This CDR3 is CASSWRGGDNTGELFF. Written as DNA, the CDR3 is TGTGCCAGCAGCTGGAGAGGGGGGGACAACACCGGGGAGCTGTTTTTT.

The chain has TRBV2 and TRBJ2-1; 8 positions match TRBD2. The germline CDR1 and CDR2 sequences are SNHLY and FYNNEI. The CDR3 has 16 residues. Trimming removed 6 bases from V and 8 bases from J; junction bases left unmatched: 15. The CDR3, as DNA: TGTGCCAGCAGGTCCCCGGGACTAGGGCCGGTGGATGAGCAGTTCTTC. Translation gives CASRSPGLGPVDEQFF.

The chain recombines TRBV5-4 with TRBJ1-6; the D gene is possibly TRBD1 (5 bases). Trimming pared 0 bases from V and 7 bases from J, leaving 11 bases between. Per the germline V gene, CDR1 is SGHNT and CDR2 is YYREEE (reference sequence). CDR3 length equals 15 residues. CDR3 in DNA: TGTGCCAGCAGCTTGGGACAGCGCATAAATTCACCCCTCCACTTT. Translating gives CASSLGQRINSPLHF.

This clone was recorded a few times. This sequence joins TRBV11-1 and TRBJ2-7; TRBD2 might be the D (6 bases). The CDR3 has 16 residues. Trimming stripped 2 bases from V and 2 bases from J, with 16 bases between. CDR1 and CDR2 (germline): SGHAT, FQDESV (reference sequence). The CDR3 coding sequence is TGTGCCAGCAGCTTATCGGGGGACCACGTCACCTACGAGCAGTACTTC. Translating gives CASSLSGDHVTYEQYF.

This chain uses TRBV15 with TRBJ2-7, with D possibly TRBD1 on 5 matching bases. Germline values: CDR1 LNHNV, CDR2 YYDKDF (reference sequence). This CDR3 region has 16 residues. The V end lost 2 bases, the J end lost 2 bases, and 16 bases lay between the germline ends. The CDR3 nucleotides are TGTGCCACCAGCAGATTTCCGGTACAGGCCACCTACGAGCAGTACTTC. Protein: CATSRFPVQATYEQYF.

J is TRBJ2-5 and V is TRBV3-1 (or the pseudogene TRBV3-2); D is perhaps TRBD1 (5 bases). Looked up from germline, CDR1 is LGHDT and CDR2 is YNNKEL (reference sequence). Trimming pared 2 bases from V and 5 bases from J, leaving 18 bases between. The CDR3 length is 16 residues. DNA of the CDR3: TGTGCCAGCAGCCAAAAGTGGTCAGGGATGTCTGAGACCCAGTACTTC. It yields the protein CASSQKWSGMSETQYF.

A few counts support this clone. The chain links TRBV28 to TRBJ1-6; possibly TRBD1 for D (5 bases). Between the trimmed V and J ends, which lost 1 base and 4 bases, there was a span of 14 bases. Per the germline V gene, CDR1 is MDHEN and CDR2 is SYDVKM. The CDR3 runs 17 residues. CDR3 sequence (DNA): TGTGCCAGCAGTTTATTAGGGGAAGAGGTATATAATTCACCCCTCCACTTT. Its translation is CASSLLGEEVYNSPLHF. Combining the CDR3 with reference TRBV28 and TRBJ1-6 gives the whole variable domain DVKVTQSSRYLVKRTGEKVFLECVQDMDHENMFWYRQDPGLGLRLIYFSYDVKMKEKGDIPEGYSVSREKKERFSLILESASTNQTSMYLCASSLLGEEVYNSPLHFGNGTRLTVT.

This rearrangement joins TRBV3-1 (or the pseudogene TRBV3-2) to TRBJ2-5; TRBD1 aligns across 11 bases. This CDR3 spans 15 amino acids. V lost 7 bases to trimming and J lost 2 bases; unmatched junction nucleotides: 6. Germline assignment: CDR1 LGHDT and CDR2 YNNKEL (reference sequence). DNA for the CDR3: TGTGCCAGCACGGACAGGGGGCGGGGGCAAGAGACCCAGTACTTC. Residues: CASTDRGRGQETQYF.

The gene calls are TRBV28 and TRBJ2-1; a weak D match, TRBD1 (6 bases). The germline V and J ends were trimmed by 6 bases and 3 bases, with 15 bases remaining between them. The CDR3 is made up of 15 amino acids. Germline values: CDR1 MDHEN, CDR2 SYDVKM. The CDR3 reads CASRPTGRYYNEQFF. The CDR3 region has the DNA TGTGCCAGCAGGCCCACAGGGAGATACTACAATGAGCAGTTCTTC.

V usage is TRBV19 and J usage is TRBJ2-2; D remains unclear. In germline, CDR1 is LNHDA, CDR2 SQIVND (reference sequence). Trimming removed 6 bases from V and 13 bases from J, with 18 bases in between. This CDR3 is built from 13 residues. CDR3 loop: CASSTADAYWLFF. The CDR3 nucleotides are TGTGCCAGTAGCACAGCAGATGCGTATTGGCTGTTTTTT.

This chain joins TRBV21-1 and TRBJ1-6. TRBV21-1 is reported as a pseudogene. The CDR3 has 14 amino acids. This CDR3 is CASRDGNWKSPLHF. The CDR3 region has the DNA TGTGCCAGCAGGGACGGGAACTGGAAGTCACCCCTCCACTTT.

The chain uses TRBV7-2 and TRBJ1-2; no firm D call. CDR1 is SGHTA and CDR2 is FQGNSA in the germline V gene. The length of the CDR3 is 15 residues. V shed 0 bases and J shed 2 bases, with 10 bases lying between them. DNA of the CDR3: TGTGCCAGCAGCTTAGCAACAGCAGGAAACTATGGCTACACCTTC. Its protein is CASSLATAGNYGYTF.

V usage is TRBV27 and J usage is TRBJ1-4; possible D gene TRBD1, 5 bases. CDR3 length equals 13 residues. The germline V gene encodes CDR1 MNHEY and CDR2 SMNVEV (reference sequence). V lost 6 bases to trimming and J lost 6 bases, with 11 bases between them. DNA for the CDR3: TGTGCCAGCAGGCCGCAGGGTTATGAAAAACTGTTTTTT. Amino acid sequence: CASRPQGYEKLFF.

The chain uses TRBV7-2 and TRBJ2-7; 10 bases fit TRBD1. Trimming cost V 4 bases and J 0 bases; bases outside gene matches: 6. Per germline, CDR1 SGHTA and CDR2 FQGNSA. The CDR3 spans 16 residues. CDR3 protein: CASSSPGQGRSYEQYF. The CDR3 region has the DNA TGTGCCAGCAGCTCACCGGGACAGGGGCGCTCCTACGAGCAGTACTTC.

In this sample, this clone turned up once. CDR3 sequence (DNA): TGTGCCAGCAGTTTTTCGGGGATGGAGACTGAAGCTTTCTTT. This encodes CASSFSGMETEAFF. The gene calls are TRBV27 and TRBJ1-1; the D is unclear. V was pared by 3 bases and J by 5 bases, with 13 bases between. The CDR3 is 14 amino acids. From germline, CDR1 is MNHEY and CDR2 SMNVEV (reference sequence).

The rearrangement uses TRBV29-1 and TRBJ2-5; D might be TRBD2 (6 bases). The germline V and J ends were trimmed by 6 bases and 0 bases, with 8 bases remaining between them. The CDR3 has 12 residues. Germline CDR1 SQVTM, CDR2 ANQGSEA. CDR3 residues: CSVGDYQETQYF. Here the CDR3 DNA reads TGCAGCGTCGGGGACTACCAAGAGACCCAGTACTTC. Looking up the rest from reference TRBV29-1 and TRBJ2-5 gives the full variable domain: SAVISQKPSRDICQRGTSLTIQCQVDSQVTMMFWYRQQPGQSLTLIATANQGSEATYESGFVIDKFPISRPNLTFSTLTVSNMSPEDSSIYLCSVGDYQETQYFGPGTRLLVL.

The V call is TRBV15, the J call TRBJ2-2; tentatively, D is TRBD1 (6 bases). The CDR3 is made up of 14 amino acids. Germline CDR1 reads LNHNV; CDR2 reads YYDKDF (reference sequence). The V gene lost 0 bases and the J gene lost 5 bases, with 7 bases spanning the gap. The CDR3 loop is CATSRDQGTGELFF. CDR3 bases: TGTGCCACCAGCAGAGATCAGGGGACCGGGGAGCTGTTTTTT.

V is TRBV7-2 and J is TRBJ2-7, with 13 bases matching TRBD2. This CDR3 region has 18 residues. Germline assignment: CDR1 SGHTA and CDR2 FQGNSA. The trim removed 5 bases at V and 3 bases at J, leaving 13 bases unmatched. The CDR3 reads CASSPIPGLAGWIYEQYF. CDR3 nucleotide sequence: TGTGCCAGCAGCCCAATACCGGGACTAGCGGGGTGGATCTACGAGCAGTACTTC.

In DNA form, the CDR3 reads TGTGCCAGTAGTTGGGAACGACAGGGGCGAGACGAAAAACTGTTTTTT. Encoded protein: CASSWERQGRDEKLFF. This chain links TRBV19 with TRBJ1-4; 8 bases agree with TRBD1. CDR3 length: 16 residues. Losses at the gene ends were 5 bases for V and 8 bases for J; bases not matched to a gene: 13. Germline-derived CDR1 and CDR2 are LNHDA and SQIVND (reference sequence).